Included here is one T cell receptor beta chain sequence, with context. This record belongs to a study of blood T cell repertoires in COVID-19. Study background: The cDNA or gDNA used as material had been derived from T cells, B-cell-depleted T cells, or PBMCs.

Assay: immunoSEQ multiplex PCR; the TCRdb copy retains only in-frame clones and omits some. The sample includes some 230,000 clones, about 81% seen only once; the top ten take less than 9.5%. The Seattle patients joined while their infection was active and were tracked longitudinally afterward. Sequenced input: peripheral blood. This clonotype originated in an elderly woman with COVID-19, enrolled during active disease.

CDR3 nucleotides: TGCAGCGTTGCAGCGCCCAGCTCCTACGAGCAGTACTTC. Protein: CSVAAPSSYEQYF. The chain recombines TRBV29-1 with TRBJ2-7; D is undetermined. The CDR3 sequence is 13 residues long. Germline V gene data show CDR1 as SQVTM and CDR2 as ANQGSEA. V was pared by 4 bases and J by 0 bases, with 10 bases between.